Listed below are T cell receptor beta chains from one sample, sequenced in a study of blood T cell repertoires in COVID-19. Generated by immunoSEQ multiplex PCR, the TCRdb table keeps only in-frame clones and is missing some. The sample has 190,000 or so clones, around nine tenths seen once. Sequencing was done on a sample of peripheral blood. All receptors come from a man between 40 and 49 years old with active or convalescent COVID-19. The CDR3 runs from the conserved cysteine through the conserved F or W. D genes are given only for firm matches. A clone size is listed for some rows: how often the clone was seen (once, few, many), or a class if it is expanded.

v_gene	d_gene	abundance	j_gene	CDR3aa	CDR3nt
TRBV7-9	-	-	TRBJ2-7	CATGWREYEQYF	TGTGCCACCGGTTGGCGGGAATACGAGCAGTACTTC
TRBV21-1	-	-	TRBJ2-1	CASSNENREGYNEQFF	TGTGCCAGCAGCAACGAGAACAGGGAAGGCTACAATGAGCAGTTCTTC
TRBV4-1	-	-	TRBJ2-1	CASSQGNRRGLNEQFF	TGCGCCAGCAGCCAAGGAAATCGGCGGGGGCTCAATGAGCAGTTCTTC
TRBV6-6	-	-	TRBJ2-1	CASSLQGNEQFF	TGTGCCAGCAGTTTACAGGGAAATGAGCAGTTCTTC
TRBV2	-	-	TRBJ1-6	CASIAGQGNSPLHF	TGTGCCAGCATCGCGGGGCAGGGAAATTCACCCCTCCACTTT
TRBV5-1	-	-	TRBJ2-2	CASSGTSNTGELFF	TGCGCCAGCTCCGGGACTTCGAACACCGGGGAGCTGTTTTTT
TRBV7-2	TRBD2	-	TRBJ2-7	CASSLDPPGGGPPYEQYF	TGTGCCAGCAGCTTAGACCCCCCTGGCGGGGGGCCTCCCTACGAGCAGTACTTC
TRBV5-6	TRBD1	-	TRBJ1-2	CASSIQGANYGYTF	TGTGCCAGCAGCATACAGGGGGCCAACTATGGCTACACCTTC
TRBV24-1	-	once	TRBJ2-3	CATSDYRADTQYF	TGTGCCACCAGTGATTACAGGGCCGATACGCAGTATTTT
TRBV30	-	-	TRBJ2-1	CAWTPVGGGYNEQFF	TGTGCCTGGACTCCCGTGGGAGGGGGCTACAATGAGCAGTTCTTC
TRBV11-3	-	-	TRBJ1-1	CASSLGRGSYYTEAFF	TGTGCCAGCAGCCTGGGGAGGGGGTCCTATTACACTGAAGCTTTCTTT
TRBV7-9	-	-	TRBJ1-1	CASSLEAGDTTEAFF	TGTGCCAGCAGCTTAGAGGCAGGGGACACAACTGAAGCTTTCTTT
TRBV2	-	-	TRBJ2-5	CASSPGVGETQYF	TGTGCCAGCAGTCCAGGGGTCGGGGAGACCCAGTACTTC
TRBV30	-	-	TRBJ1-4	CAWGSEKLFF	TGTGCCTGGGGGAGCGAAAAACTGTTTTTT
TRBV7-9	TRBD1	-	TRBJ1-6	CASSPGGNSPLHF	TGTGCCAGCAGCCCAGGGGGGAATTCACCCCTCCACTTT
TRBV12-3/TRBV12-4	TRBD1	-	TRBJ1-4	CASSAGQVEKLFF	TGTGCCAGCAGTGCGGGACAGGTTGAAAAACTGTTTTTT
TRBV7-3	-	-	TRBJ1-4	CASSFLHYRWEKLFF	TGTGCCAGCAGCTTCCTACACTATAGATGGGAAAAACTGTTTTTT
TRBV27	TRBD1	once	TRBJ1-4	CASSRQGDEKLFF	TGTGCCAGCAGCCGACAGGGGGATGAAAAACTGTTTTTT
TRBV9	-	-	TRBJ2-3	CASSAGTSSTDTQYF	TGTGCCAGCAGCGCGGGGACTTCCTCCACAGATACGCAGTATTTT
TRBV28	TRBD1	-	TRBJ1-2	CASRSGTDYGYTF	TGTGCCAGCAGATCCGGGACAGACTATGGCTACACCTTC
TRBV7-2	-	-	TRBJ2-2	CASSSRPRGGDSTGELFF	TGTGCCAGCAGCTCTAGGCCCCGCGGCGGGGACAGCACCGGGGAGCTGTTTTTT
TRBV19	TRBD1	-	TRBJ1-2	CASSRDRGQGYTF	TGTGCCAGTAGTAGAGACAGGGGTCAAGGCTACACCTTC
TRBV7-2	-	-	TRBJ2-2	CASSLAGAVAGELFF	TGTGCCAGCAGCTTAGCTGGGGCCGTCGCCGGGGAGCTGTTTTTT
TRBV2	TRBD1	-	TRBJ1-1	CASGTGTANTEAFF	TGTGCCAGCGGGACAGGGACGGCGAACACTGAAGCTTTCTTT
TRBV27	-	once	TRBJ1-5	CASSLWATGFNQPQHF	TGTGCCAGCAGTTTATGGGCTACAGGGTTCAATCAGCCCCAGCATTTT
TRBV13	-	-	TRBJ2-4	CASSLYSLAKNIQYF	TGTGCCAGCAGCCTCTACAGCCTAGCCAAAAACATTCAGTACTTC